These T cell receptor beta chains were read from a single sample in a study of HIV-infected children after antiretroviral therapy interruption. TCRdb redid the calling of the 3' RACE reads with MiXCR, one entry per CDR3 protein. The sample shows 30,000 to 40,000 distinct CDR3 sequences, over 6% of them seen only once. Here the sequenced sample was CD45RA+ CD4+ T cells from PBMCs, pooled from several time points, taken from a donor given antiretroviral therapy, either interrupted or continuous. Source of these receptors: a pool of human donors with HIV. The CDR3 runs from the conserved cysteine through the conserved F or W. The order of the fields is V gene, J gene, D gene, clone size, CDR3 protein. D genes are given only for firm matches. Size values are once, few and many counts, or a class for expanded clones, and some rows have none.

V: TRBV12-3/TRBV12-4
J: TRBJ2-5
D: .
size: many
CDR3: CASSLGDSTRKETQYF

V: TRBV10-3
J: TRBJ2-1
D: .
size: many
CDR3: CAISPNNEQFF

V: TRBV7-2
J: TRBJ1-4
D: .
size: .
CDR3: CASSLGVGQSNEKLFF

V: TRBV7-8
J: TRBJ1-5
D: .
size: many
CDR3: CASSLDPGVPYSNQPQHF

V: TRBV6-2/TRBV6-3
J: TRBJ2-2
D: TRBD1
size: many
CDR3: CASNSGTGTGELFF

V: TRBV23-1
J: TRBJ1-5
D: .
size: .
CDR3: CASSPPGNRHQPQHF

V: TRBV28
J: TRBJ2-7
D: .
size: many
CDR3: CASKDSSSEQYF

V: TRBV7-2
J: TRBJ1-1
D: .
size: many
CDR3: CASSLIVNTEAFF

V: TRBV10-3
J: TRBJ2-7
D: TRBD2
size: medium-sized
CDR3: CASGDEGREQYF

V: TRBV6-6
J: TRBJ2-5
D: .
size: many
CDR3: CASGDDGVQDTQYF

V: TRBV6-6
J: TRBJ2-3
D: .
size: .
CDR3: CASGDWGSAETLYF

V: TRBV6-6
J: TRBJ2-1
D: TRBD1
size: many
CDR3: CASSARQGSEFF

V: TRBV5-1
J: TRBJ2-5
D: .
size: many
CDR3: CASSLEISRETQYF

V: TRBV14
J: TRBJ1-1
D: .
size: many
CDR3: CASMDFTGTEAFF

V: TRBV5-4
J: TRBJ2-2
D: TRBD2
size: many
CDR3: CASRLAGGPRNTGELFF

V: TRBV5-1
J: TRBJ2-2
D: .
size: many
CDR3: CASSLEVATPNTGELFF

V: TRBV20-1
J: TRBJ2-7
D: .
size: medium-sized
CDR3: CSAAGGENPYEQYF

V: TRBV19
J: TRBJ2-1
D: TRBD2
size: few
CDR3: CASSSGTSGRDEQFF

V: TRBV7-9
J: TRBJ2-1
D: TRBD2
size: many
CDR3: CASSGGTSGIGNEQFF

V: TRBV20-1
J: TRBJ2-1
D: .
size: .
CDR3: CSASSGRENEQFF

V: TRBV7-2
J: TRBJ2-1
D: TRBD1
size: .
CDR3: CASSQDRGANEQFF

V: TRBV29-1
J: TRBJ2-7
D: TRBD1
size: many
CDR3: CGARDSYEQYF

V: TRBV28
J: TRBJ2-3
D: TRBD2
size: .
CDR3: CASSLFGSGRRGTTDTQYF

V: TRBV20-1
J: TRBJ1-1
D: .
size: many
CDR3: CSAREHLNTEAFF

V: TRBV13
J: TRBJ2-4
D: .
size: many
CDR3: CASSLVGGDTLYF

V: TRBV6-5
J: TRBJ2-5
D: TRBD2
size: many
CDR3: CAAAAAGAETQYF

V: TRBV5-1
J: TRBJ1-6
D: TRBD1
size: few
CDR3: CASSRNRGDNSPLHF

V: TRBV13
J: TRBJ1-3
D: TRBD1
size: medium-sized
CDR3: CASSQGQSSGNTLYF

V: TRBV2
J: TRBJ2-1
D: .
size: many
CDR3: CASSVEGGSYNEQFF

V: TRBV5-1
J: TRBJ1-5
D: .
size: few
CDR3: CASSLSSGFGQPQHF

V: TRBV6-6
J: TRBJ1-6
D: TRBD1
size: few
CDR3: CASGDPGGYNSPLYF

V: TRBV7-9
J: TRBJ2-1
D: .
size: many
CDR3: CASSLAVGYRAGSSYNEQFF

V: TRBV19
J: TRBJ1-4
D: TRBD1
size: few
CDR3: CASQTGGGAKLFF

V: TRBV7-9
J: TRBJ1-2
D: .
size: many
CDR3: CASSPQGGDYGYTF

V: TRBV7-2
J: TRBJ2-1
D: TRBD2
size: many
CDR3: CASSLRGRVYNEQFF

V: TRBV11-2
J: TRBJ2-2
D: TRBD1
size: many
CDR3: CASSFVSGTGNTGELFF

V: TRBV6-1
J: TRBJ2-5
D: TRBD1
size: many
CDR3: CASSETGGWETQYF

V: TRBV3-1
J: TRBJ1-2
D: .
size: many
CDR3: CASSPLAANYGYTF

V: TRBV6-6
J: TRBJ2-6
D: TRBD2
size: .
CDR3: CASSGGLAGTRAGANVLTF

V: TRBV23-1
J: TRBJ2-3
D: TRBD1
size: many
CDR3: CASSRTGASAETLYF

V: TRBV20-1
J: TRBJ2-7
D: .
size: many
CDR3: CSARRAGQPTHYEQYF

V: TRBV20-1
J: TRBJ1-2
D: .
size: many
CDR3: CSASPTAINYGYTF

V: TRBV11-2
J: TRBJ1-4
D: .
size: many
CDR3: CASSPLLANEKLFF

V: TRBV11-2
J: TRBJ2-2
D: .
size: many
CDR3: CASSFVSNTGELFF

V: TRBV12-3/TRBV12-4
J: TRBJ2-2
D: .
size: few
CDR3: CASRTNRDTGELFF

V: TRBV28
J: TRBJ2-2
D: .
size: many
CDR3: CASSGNTGELFF

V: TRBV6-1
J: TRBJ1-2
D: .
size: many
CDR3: CASSDIGYGYTF

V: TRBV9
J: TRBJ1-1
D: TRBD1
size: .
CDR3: CASSEDRATEAFF